The 10 T cell receptor beta chains in this list originate from one sample, sequenced in a study of OX40 agonist ivuxolimab in advanced cancers. The repertoire was sequenced with immunoSEQ multiplex PCR; TCRdb's copy has only in-frame clones and lacks some. The sample yields tens of thousands of clones, roughly nine tenths seen once. The specimen was CD4+ or CD8+ T cells sorted from blood, collected in a trial of the OX40 agonist ivuxolimab. The receptors come from an adult with an advanced solid tumor such as melanoma, head and neck, liver or kidney cancer.

This clone has a single count. V is TRBV2 and J is TRBJ2-7, with D possibly TRBD1 on 5 matching bases. Germline V gene data show CDR1 as SNHLY and CDR2 as FYNNEI. The CDR3 has 13 residues. V lost 1 base and J 3 bases, leaving 7 bases between the germline ends. The CDR3 nucleotides read TGTGCCAGCAGTGAAGGCACAGGCTACGAGCAGTACTTC. This encodes CASSEGTGYEQYF.

In this sample, this clone turned up once. The chain couples TRBV10-1 to TRBJ2-7; tentative D call: TRBD1 (5 bases). V was shortened by 5 bases and J by 2 bases, with 10 bases between the two germline ends. The CDR3 consists of 13 residues. CDR1 and CDR2 (germline): WNHNN, SYGVQD (reference sequence). The CDR3 DNA reads as TGCGCCAGCAGTAGGCAGGGTACCTACGAGCAGTACTTC. Translating it yields CASSRQGTYEQYF.

This sequence joins TRBV28 and TRBJ2-7, with TRBD2 matching over 8 bases. Trimming took 6 bases from V and 3 from J; bases not matched to a gene: 10. Germline CDR1 is MDHEN and CDR2 is SYDVKM. There are 15 residues in the CDR3. This chain's CDR3 is CASSIGTRGFYEQYF. DNA of the CDR3: TGTGCCAGCAGCATAGGGACTAGGGGATTCTACGAGCAGTACTTC.

The rearrangement joins TRBV30 to TRBJ2-3, with D possibly TRBD1 on 6 matching bases. This CDR3 comprises 15 residues. CDR1 and CDR2 from the germline V gene are GTSNPN and SVGIG (reference sequence). Trimming took 0 bases from V and 1 from J, leaving 11 bases between them. The CDR3 protein is CAWSVGGGRTDTQYF. The CDR3, as DNA: TGTGCCTGGAGTGTAGGTGGGGGCCGCACAGATACGCAGTATTTT.

This clone was observed a handful of times. The CDR3 nucleotides read TGCGCCAGCAGCCAACAGACCCAGAACACTGAAGCTTTCTTT. Protein sequence: CASSQQTQNTEAFF. The chain recombines TRBV4-1 with TRBJ1-1; D remains ambiguous. Germline-derived CDR1 and CDR2 are MGHRA and YSYEKL. The CDR3 runs to 14 residues. V was trimmed by 2 bases and J by 1 base, leaving 8 bases between them.

The DNA for the CDR3 is TGTGCCAGCGGTAGACAGGGAAACACCATATATTTT. Protein product: CASGRQGNTIYF. The chain combines TRBV6-5 with TRBJ1-3; D might be TRBD1 (5 bases). Germline CDR1 is MNHEY and CDR2 is SVGAGI. V was shortened by 8 bases and J by 4 bases, with 9 bases between the two germline ends. The CDR3 totals 12 residues.

The chain couples TRBV5-1 to TRBJ2-1; 11 bases agree with TRBD2. This CDR3 is 14 amino acids long. Germline values: CDR1 SGHRS, CDR2 YFSETQ. J lost 9 bases, V lost 4 bases, and 6 bases had no gene match. CDR3 DNA sequence: TGCGCCAGCAGCCACCTCGGGACTAGCGGTGAGCAGTTCTTC. This encodes CASSHLGTSGEQFF. Full variable domain (missing parts from reference TRBV5-1 and TRBJ2-1): KAGVTQTPRYLIKTRGQQVTLSCSPISGHRSVSWYQQTPGQGLQFLFEYFSETQRNKGNFPGRFSGRQFSNSRSEMNVSTLELGDSALYLCASSHLGTSGEQFFGPGTRLTVL.

The chain has TRBV19 and TRBJ2-7; the D gene is possibly TRBD2 (5 bases). V lost 7 bases and J lost 5, with 21 bases in between. The CDR3 covers 15 residues. The germline V gene encodes CDR1 LNHDA and CDR2 SQIVND (reference sequence). The DNA of the CDR3 is TGTGCCAGTACCCCTAGAGTAGGCCCGAGGGACGAGCAGTACTTC. This gives the protein CASTPRVGPRDEQYF.

The CDR3 loop is CASTGGSQSGQYF. CDR3 in DNA: TGTGCCAGCACGGGGGGGAGCCAGTCCGGGCAGTACTTC. The chain is built from TRBV28 and TRBJ2-7; TRBD2 matches at 8 bases. CDR1 and CDR2 from the germline V gene are MDHEN and SYDVKM. V lost 7 bases and J lost 9; bases outside the gene matches: 11. This CDR3 spans 13 amino acids.

The V gene is TRBV19, the J gene TRBJ1-5, with D unresolved. Trimming took 9 bases from V and 1 from J, leaving 19 bases between them. This CDR3 region has 16 residues. CDR1 and CDR2 (germline): LNHDA, SQIVND (reference sequence). CDR3 sequence: CASQGRWTGSNQPQHF. CDR3 coding DNA: TGTGCCAGCCAAGGCCGGTGGACGGGAAGCAATCAGCCCCAGCATTTT. Looking up the rest from reference TRBV19 and TRBJ1-5 gives the full variable domain: DGGITQSPKYLFRKEGQNVTLSCEQNLNHDAMYWYRQDPGQGLRLIYYSQIVNDFQKGDIAEGYSVSREKKESFPLTVTSAQKNPTAFYLCASQGRWTGSNQPQHFGDGTRLSIL.